This T cell receptor beta chain appears in the sequencing data of a study of control samples from healthy donors and cancer patients. The method was immunoSEQ multiplex PCR; TCRdb's version includes in-frame clones alone and lacks a portion of them. The sample lists around 84,000 clones, 91% occurring once. The CDR3 covers 11 residues. V was clipped by 6 bases and J by 10 bases, with 10 bases between them. Germline lookup yields CDR1 MNHEY and CDR2 SVGAGI. The chain uses TRBV6-5 and TRBJ1-3; unclear D gene. Sequenced: blood. The receptor's source is a man between 25 and 39 years old in good health. CDR3 loop: CASSTQSTIYF. The CDR3 nucleotides read TGTGCCAGCAGCACACAGTCAACCATATATTTT.